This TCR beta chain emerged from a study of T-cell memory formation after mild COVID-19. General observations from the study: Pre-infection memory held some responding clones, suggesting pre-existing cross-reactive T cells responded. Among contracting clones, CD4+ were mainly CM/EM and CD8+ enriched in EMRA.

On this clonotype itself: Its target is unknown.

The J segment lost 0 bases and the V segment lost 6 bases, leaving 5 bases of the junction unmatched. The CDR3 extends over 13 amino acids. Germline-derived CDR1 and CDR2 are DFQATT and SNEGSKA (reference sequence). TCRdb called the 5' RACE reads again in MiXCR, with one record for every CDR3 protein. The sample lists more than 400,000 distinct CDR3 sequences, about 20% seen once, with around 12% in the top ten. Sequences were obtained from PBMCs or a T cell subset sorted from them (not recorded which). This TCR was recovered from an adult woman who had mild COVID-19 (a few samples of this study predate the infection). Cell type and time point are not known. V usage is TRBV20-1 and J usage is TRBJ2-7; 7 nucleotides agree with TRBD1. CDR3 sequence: CSAAGTDSYEQYF. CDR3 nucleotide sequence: TGCAGTGCGGCCGGGACAGACTCCTACGAGCAGTACTTC.